This is a list of T cell receptor beta chains from one sample in a study of radiotherapy plus CTLA-4 blockade in lung cancer. Sequencing used immunoSEQ multiplex PCR; TCRdb keeps in-frame clones, though not all of them. The profile covers some 15,000 clones, with roughly two thirds appearing a single time and 53% taken by the ten largest. The sample consisted of peripheral blood, taken from a patient treated with radiotherapy plus ipilimumab. All receptors derive from a human donor with non-small cell lung cancer whose response to radiotherapy plus ipilimumab could not be evaluated. The CDR3 runs from the conserved cysteine through the conserved F or W. D genes are given only for firm matches. Some rows mark clone size as missing; the rest say once, few, many or name a class of expanded clone.

clone size,V gene,J gene,D gene,CDR3 protein,CDR3 DNA
-,TRBV10-1,TRBJ2-2,-,CASSPRGANTGELFF,TGCGCCAGCAGTCCCCGTGGAGCCAACACCGGGGAGCTGTTTTTT
-,TRBV5-1,TRBJ1-1,-,CASSLESSTEAFF,TGCGCCAGCAGCTTGGAGTCTAGCACTGAAGCTTTCTTT
-,TRBV2,TRBJ1-5,TRBD1,CASSYRGLQPQHF,TGTGCCAGCAGTTACAGGGGACTGCAGCCCCAGCATTTT
-,TRBV28,TRBJ1-1,TRBD1,CASSRQGREAFF,TGTGCCAGCAGTCGACAGGGCCGGGAAGCTTTCTTT
once,TRBV25-1,TRBJ1-1,-,CASSESLNTEAFF,TGTGCCAGCAGTGAGTCACTTAACACTGAAGCTTTCTTT
-,TRBV6-6,TRBJ2-7,TRBD1,CASGDRTYEQYF,TGTGCCAGCGGGGACAGAACCTACGAGCAGTATTTC
once,TRBV10-3,TRBJ1-6,-,CAISESRGGSPLHF,TGTGCCATCAGTGAGTCGAGGGGGGGATCACCCCTCCACTTT
-,TRBV6-1,TRBJ1-5,-,CASTDRNQPQHF,TGTGCCAGCACTGACAGGAATCAGCCCCAGCATTTT
-,TRBV30,TRBJ1-1,-,CAWRNWGVAEAFF,TGTGCCTGGAGAAACTGGGGGGTCGCTGAAGCTTTCTTT
-,TRBV4-3,TRBJ2-1,-,CASSQRTGDEQFF,TGCGCCAGCAGCCAAAGAACGGGGGATGAGCAGTTCTTC
once,TRBV5-1,TRBJ1-1,TRBD1,CASSRGPEAFF,TGCGCCAGCAGCAGGGGGCCTGAAGCTTTCTTT
-,TRBV27,TRBJ2-1,-,CASRATFYNEQFF,TGTGCCAGCAGAGCCACTTTCTACAATGAGCAGTTCTTC
-,TRBV2,TRBJ2-3,TRBD2,CASSGSSGGMGDTQYF,TGTGCCAGCAGTGGATCTAGCGGGGGCATGGGAGATACGCAGTATTTT
-,TRBV6-1,TRBJ1-3,-,CASSERRDSLSGNTIYF,TGTGCCAGCAGTGAACGGCGTGACAGCCTCTCTGGAAACACCATATATTTT
once,TRBV6-6,TRBJ1-2,TRBD1,CASSARGTGSSYGYTF,TGTGCCAGCAGTGCCAGAGGGACAGGTAGCAGCTATGGCTACACCTTC
-,TRBV20-1,TRBJ1-1,-,CSASIEGGAFF,TGCAGTGCCTCGATAGAGGGCGGAGCTTTCTTT
-,TRBV27,TRBJ2-7,TRBD2,CASSLSGTSGGYYEQYF,TGTGCCAGCAGTTTATCGGGGACTAGCGGGGGATACTACGAGCAGTACTTC
-,TRBV27,TRBJ1-6,-,CASSLNRDTNSPLHF,TGTGCCAGCAGTTTAAACAGGGATACTAATTCACCCCTCCACTTT
few,TRBV4-1,TRBJ2-5,TRBD2,CASSQVLSGLGETQYF,TGCGCCAGCAGCCAAGTTCTGTCGGGACTAGGGGAGACCCAGTACTTC
-,TRBV5-6,TRBJ2-5,-,CASSFRVPYQETQYF,TGTGCCAGCAGCTTCAGGGTTCCGTACCAAGAGACCCAGTACTTC
once,TRBV7-9,TRBJ2-1,TRBD1,CASSRQGVSYNEQFF,TGTGCCAGCAGCCGACAGGGTGTATCCTACAATGAGCAGTTCTTC
-,TRBV19,TRBJ1-1,-,CASSIMGGTEAFF,TGTGCCAGTAGTATAATGGGGGGGACTGAAGCTTTCTTT
-,TRBV2,TRBJ2-7,TRBD1,CASSFTGGWDEQYF,TGTGCCAGCAGTTTCACAGGGGGCTGGGACGAGCAGTACTTC
once,TRBV6-6,TRBJ2-4,TRBD1,CASSRALWDRSDIQYF,TGTGCCAGCAGTCGAGCATTGTGGGACAGAAGTGACATTCAGTACTTC
few,TRBV7-3,TRBJ1-6,TRBD1,CASSQSPMTGNNSPLHF,TGTGCCAGCAGCCAATCCCCTATGACAGGGAATAATTCACCCCTCCACTTT
-,TRBV29-1,TRBJ2-3,TRBD2,CSASGTSGGTDTQYF,TGCAGCGCCTCCGGGACTAGCGGGGGCACAGATACGCAGTATTTT
-,TRBV6-1,TRBJ1-2,-,CASSGDRTSLGYTF,TGTGCCAGCAGTGGAGACAGGACGTCCTTGGGCTACACCTTC
-,TRBV5-6,TRBJ1-2,-,CASSQEGIYGYTF,TGTGCCAGCAGCCAGGAGGGGATCTATGGCTACACCTTC
-,TRBV9,TRBJ1-3,TRBD1,CASSVAPQGDSGNTIYF,TGTGCCAGCAGCGTAGCCCCCCAGGGGGACTCTGGAAACACCATATATTTT